What follows are 9 T cell receptor beta chains derived from one specimen sequenced in a study of blood T cell repertoires in COVID-19. Sequencing used immunoSEQ multiplex PCR; TCRdb keeps in-frame clones, though not all of them. The profile shows approximately 150,000 clones, approximately 88% of them singletons. Sequencing was carried out using peripheral blood. These receptors were obtained from a human donor in a cohort sampled during active COVID-19.

A remark on this clone: Germline and junction disagree at one end, which may indicate a read error. This chain connects TRBV15 to TRBJ2-7; D unresolved. The CDR3 sequence is 15 residues long. Germline CDR1 reads LNHNV; CDR2 reads YYDKDF (reference sequence). CDR3 in DNA: TGTGCCACCAGCAGAGGGCAGACACCCTCCCACGAGCAGTACTTC. Translated, it gives CATSRGQTPSHEQYF.

This clone was recorded once. This rearrangement joins TRBV7-2 to TRBJ2-3, with 11 bases identical to TRBD2. Trimming took 3 bases from V and 4 from J; bases not matched to a gene: 12. The V gene's germline CDR1 is SGHTA and CDR2 FQGNSA. The CDR3 spans 18 residues. CDR3 amino acids: CASSFAGLAAGGPDTQYF. The DNA of the CDR3 is TGTGCCAGCAGCTTCGCGGGACTAGCGGCGGGCGGGCCAGATACGCAGTATTTT.

V and J are TRBV9 and TRBJ2-7, with D perhaps TRBD1 (6 bases). This CDR3 region has 15 residues. Germline-derived CDR1 and CDR2 are SGDLS and YYNGEE. V shed 3 bases and J shed 2 bases, with 15 bases lying between them. Here the CDR3 DNA reads TGTGCCAGCAGCGGACAGGTGGGTTTGGCCTACGAGCAGTACTTC. Protein product: CASSGQVGLAYEQYF.

This clone appeared a single time. This sequence joins TRBV9 and TRBJ2-3, with 7 bases fitting TRBD2. Trimming took 2 bases from V and 2 from J; bases not matched to a gene: 2. The CDR3 loop spans 14 amino acids. Germline V gene data show CDR1 as SGDLS and CDR2 as YYNGEE. CDR3 sequence reads: CASSVREVTDTQYF. CDR3 nucleotide sequence: TGTGCCAGCAGCGTCCGGGAGGTCACAGATACGCAGTATTTT.

This clone was counted once. This chain uses TRBV27 with TRBJ2-3, with 11 bases that match TRBD2. The germline V gene encodes CDR1 MNHEY and CDR2 SMNVEV (reference sequence). The trim removed 6 bases at V and 5 bases at J, leaving 10 bases unmatched. This CDR3 contains 16 residues. The chain's CDR3 is CASRTSGTFFKDTQYF. The DNA of the CDR3 is TGTGCCAGCAGGACTAGCGGGACCTTCTTTAAAGATACGCAGTATTTT.

This chain joins TRBV27 and TRBJ1-1; a possible D gene is TRBD1 (6 bases). V was trimmed by 5 bases and J by 1 base, leaving 17 bases between them. This CDR3 region has 16 residues. From germline, CDR1 is MNHEY and CDR2 SMNVEV (reference sequence). In DNA, the CDR3 is TGTGCCAGCAGTGCAAAGAAGGGGGTGGGGAACACTGAAGCTTTCTTT. The encoded protein is CASSAKKGVGNTEAFF.

The sample holds many counts of this clone. The chain carries TRBV7-9 and TRBJ1-1; 9 nucleotides line up with TRBD1. Per germline, CDR1 SEHNR and CDR2 FQNEAQ (reference sequence). CDR3 length equals 15 residues. V shed 5 bases and J 1 base; nucleotides not matched to a gene: 5. CDR3 protein: CASSISGQGNTEAFF. The CDR3 DNA follows: TGTGCCAGCAGCATATCGGGACAGGGGAACACTGAAGCTTTCTTT.

V and J are TRBV27 and TRBJ1-1; 8 bases map to TRBD1. V gave up 6 bases and J gave up 4 bases; unmatched junction bases: 10. The CDR3 extends over 15 amino acids. Germline V gives CDR1 MNHEY, CDR2 SMNVEV (reference sequence). The CDR3, as DNA: TGTGCCAGCAGCACAGGGGGAGGTCGTGGCACTGAAGCTTTCTTT. Encoded protein: CASSTGGGRGTEAFF.

This chain connects TRBV19 to TRBJ2-1, with 7 bases lining up with TRBD2. The CDR3 runs 13 residues. Germline assignment: CDR1 LNHDA and CDR2 SQIVND (reference sequence). With 9 bases clipped from V and 5 bases from J, the junction kept 7 bases outside the gene matches. The CDR3 nucleotides read TGTGCCAGCCGGGGGGAATTGGACAATGAGCAGTTCTTC. Protein product: CASRGELDNEQFF.